The present entry profiles one TCR beta chain with its context. This clonotype was seen at least ten times. Its antigen is not yet known. Base quality data are lacking; no much larger clone is found one base away. This entry is derived from a study of T cells in Graves' hyperthyroidism and ophthalmopathy (dated by TCRdb to about 2019). About the full investigation: Peripheral blood samples were taken at the time of initial diagnosis, prior to any treatment. To identify TCR V-J signatures that set the groups apart, the researchers used a discovery cohort of more than 95 patients, made up of under 50 with Graves' ophthalmopathy and some 58 with stable Graves' hyperthyroidism. Whether ophthalmopathy could be predicted prospectively was tested in an independent validation cohort made up of roughly 19 hyperthyroidism patients plus 17 patients who later progressed to ophthalmopathy. The 90 or so discovery patients were randomly split 7:3 into training and test sets. In over five Graves' hyperthyroidism patients, the study also compared T-cell repertoires from thyroid tissue with T-cell repertoires from blood. Following sampling, methimazole starting at 30 mg daily was given to hyperthyroidism patients, and high-dose intravenous methylprednisolone was given to ophthalmopathy patients. TCR Vbeta CDR3 sequencing of roughly 140 peripheral blood samples (43 ophthalmopathy, roughly 74 hyperthyroidism and around 17 progressor patients) is reported in the paper.

Hyperthyroidism patients were newly diagnosed, had a disease duration of under 2 months, and were aged 18 to 65 years. Patients with uncontrolled infections, other autoimmune diseases, pregnancy or lactation were excluded. Diagnoses relied on clinical symptoms, serum thyroxine and TRAb, thyroid ultrasound and orbital computed tomography. Blood from progressor patients was drawn when they were first diagnosed with hyperthyroidism, before any ophthalmopathy symptoms appeared. PBMCs were isolated from 10 ml of fresh peripheral blood by Ficoll-Paque density gradient centrifugation. Progressor patients were defined as those initially diagnosed with Graves' hyperthyroidism in whom ophthalmopathy developed during follow-up. Total RNA was extracted with Trizol reagent, and quality was checked on an Agilent 2100 Bioanalyzer. On the study overall, not on this receptor specifically: In validation, progression to ophthalmopathy was predicted by the model with roughly 71% sensitivity and 72% to 85% specificity, a median of approximately 6.5 months before onset. Most expanded thyroid clonotypes (frequency above 0.001) were also found in blood, which suggests that blood repertoires may mirror thyroid immune responses. A 13 V-J signature model separated ophthalmopathy from stable hyperthyroidism, with 87.88% sensitivity and roughly 84% specificity in cross-validation and 80%/75% in testing. No statistical method was used to set the sample size in advance, and investigators knew the group allocation.

As encoded in the germline V gene (reference sequence), CDR1 is MNHEY while CDR2 is SMNVEV. The CDR3, cysteine through phenylalanine, is 15 amino acids long. The sequence is cut down to CDR3 DNA, 45 bases in frame from base 1. The germline V end is reduced by 4 bases and the J end by 1 base; junction bases left unmatched: 4. The TCR beta CDR3 regions were amplified from the RNA transcripts. A first-round RT-PCR of the TCR CDR3 used the HTBI primer set with the Qiagen OneStep RT-PCR kit. The libraries were constructed in a second round of multiplex PCR and then size-selected and purified. Sequencing of the libraries was done on an Illumina HiSeq2000 using paired-end 100 bp reads. The study's processing was this. SOAPnuke was used to process the raw data, throwing out any read that contained adapters or uncalled bases, had a mean Phred below 15, or lacked an exact constant-primer or identifier match. High-quality paired reads were merged using COPE v1.2.5, and each unique nucleotide sequence was defined as a clonotype. MiTCR v1.1 was used to align the clonotypes against IMGT TRBV, TRBD and TRBJ reference segments. The analysis was restricted to V-J combinations with a frequency above 0.0001, which together covered approximately 99% of the repertoires. The TCS score was defined as the ratio of F50 (clonal expansion) to E x V (chaos), calculated using BLOSUM62-based TCRdist between CDR3 peptides within each V-J. Welch's t-statistics and random forest reduced roughly 540 V-J features to 13, which were used in a naive Bayes classifier (R e1071). In-frame beta chains were kept once TCRdb had trimmed the public reads at Q25 with fastp and called clones with MiXCR. Rows are unified per CDR3 protein, each entry keeping the most common DNA and genes. TCRdb assigned the V and J calls; the authors' analysis was not used. Within this sample are 250,000 to 300,000 distinct CDR3 sequences, with about 14% of them counted one time only. Clones ranked in the top ten supply almost 8% of the sample.

This chain is built from TRBV27 and TRBJ1-1; TRBD1 fits 9 bases in the junction. The source is a woman in her twenties or thirties with Graves' hyperthyroidism that later progressed to Graves' ophthalmopathy. The sample comprised blood. The CDR3: CASSSGQGPNTEAFF. The base sequence is TGTGCCAGCAGTTCGGGACAGGGACCGAACACTGAAGCTTTCTTT.